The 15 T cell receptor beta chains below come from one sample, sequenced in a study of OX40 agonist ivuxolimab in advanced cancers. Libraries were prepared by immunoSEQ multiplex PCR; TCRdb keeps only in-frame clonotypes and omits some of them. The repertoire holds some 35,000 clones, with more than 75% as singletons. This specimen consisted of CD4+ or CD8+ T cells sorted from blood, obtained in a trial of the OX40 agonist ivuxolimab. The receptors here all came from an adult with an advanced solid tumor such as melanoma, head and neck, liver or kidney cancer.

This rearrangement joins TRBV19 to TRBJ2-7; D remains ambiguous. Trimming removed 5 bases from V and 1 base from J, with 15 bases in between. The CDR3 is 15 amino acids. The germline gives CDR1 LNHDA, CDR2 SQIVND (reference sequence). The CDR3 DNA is TGTGCCAGTAGTCCCGAAAGTTTCCCTTCCTACGAGCAGTACTTC. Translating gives CASSPESFPSYEQYF.

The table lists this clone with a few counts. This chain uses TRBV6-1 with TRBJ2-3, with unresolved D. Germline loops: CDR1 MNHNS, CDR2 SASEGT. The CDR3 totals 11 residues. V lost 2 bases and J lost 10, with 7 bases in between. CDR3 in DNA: TGTGCCAGCAGTGAATCGGATCCGCAGTATTTT. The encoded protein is CASSESDPQYF.

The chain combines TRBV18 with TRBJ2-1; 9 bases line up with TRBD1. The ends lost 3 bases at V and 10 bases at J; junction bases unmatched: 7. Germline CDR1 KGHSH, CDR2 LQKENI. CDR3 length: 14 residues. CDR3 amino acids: CASSPQDRGREQFF. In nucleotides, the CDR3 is TGTGCCAGCTCACCCCAGGACAGGGGCAGGGAGCAGTTCTTC.

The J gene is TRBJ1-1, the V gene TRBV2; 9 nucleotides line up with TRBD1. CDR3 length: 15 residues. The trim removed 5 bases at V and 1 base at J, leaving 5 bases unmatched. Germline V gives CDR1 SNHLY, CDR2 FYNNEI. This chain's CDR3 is CASSWTGVGNTEAFF. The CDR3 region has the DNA TGTGCCAGCAGTTGGACAGGGGTTGGGAACACTGAAGCTTTCTTT. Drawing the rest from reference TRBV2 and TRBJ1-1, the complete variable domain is EPEVTQTPSHQVTQMGQEVILRCVPISNHLYFYWYRQILGQKVEFLVSFYNNEISEKSEIFDDQFSVERPDGSNFTLKIRSTKLEDSAMYFCASSWTGVGNTEAFFGQGTRLTVV.

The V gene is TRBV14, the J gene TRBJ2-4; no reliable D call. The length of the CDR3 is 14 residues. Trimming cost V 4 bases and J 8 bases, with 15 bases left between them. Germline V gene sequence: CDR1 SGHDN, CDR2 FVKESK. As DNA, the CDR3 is TGTGCCAGCAGCCCTTCTGGGATTCCGGACATTCAGTACTTC. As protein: CASSPSGIPDIQYF.

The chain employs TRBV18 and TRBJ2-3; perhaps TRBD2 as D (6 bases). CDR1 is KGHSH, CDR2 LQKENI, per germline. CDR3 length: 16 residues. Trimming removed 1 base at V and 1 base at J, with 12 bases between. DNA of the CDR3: TGTGCCAGCTCACCACAGGTGGGAGGAGGCACAGATACGCAGTATTTT. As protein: CASSPQVGGGTDTQYF.

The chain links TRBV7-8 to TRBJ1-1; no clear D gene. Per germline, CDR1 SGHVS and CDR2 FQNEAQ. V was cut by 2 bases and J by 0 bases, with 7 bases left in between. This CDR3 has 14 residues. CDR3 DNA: TGTGCCAGCAGCTTATGGGTCTTGAACACTGAAGCTTTCTTT. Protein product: CASSLWVLNTEAFF.

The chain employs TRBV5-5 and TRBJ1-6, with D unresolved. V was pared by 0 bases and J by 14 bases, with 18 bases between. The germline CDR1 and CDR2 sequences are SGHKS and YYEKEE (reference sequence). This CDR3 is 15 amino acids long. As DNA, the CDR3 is TGTGCCAGCAGCTTGGAAAAGGCCTACGCTCCGGCCCTCCACTTT. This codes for CASSLEKAYAPALHF.

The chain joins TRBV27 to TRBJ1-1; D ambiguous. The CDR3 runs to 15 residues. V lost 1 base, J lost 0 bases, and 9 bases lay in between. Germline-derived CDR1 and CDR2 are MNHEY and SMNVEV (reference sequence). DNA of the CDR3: TGTGCCAGCAGTTTATTCTCGGGTTTGAACACTGAAGCTTTCTTT. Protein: CASSLFSGLNTEAFF.

Here the CDR3 DNA reads TGTGCCAGCAGCTCACAGGGGGCTGTTTTAGATACGCAGTATTTT. Protein: CASSSQGAVLDTQYF. The chain is built from TRBV7-3 and TRBJ2-3; 9 bases agree with TRBD1. The CDR3 runs 15 residues. The V segment lost 4 bases and the J segment 5 bases; nucleotides outside the gene matches: 7. Germline V gene sequence: CDR1 SGHTA, CDR2 FQGTGA.

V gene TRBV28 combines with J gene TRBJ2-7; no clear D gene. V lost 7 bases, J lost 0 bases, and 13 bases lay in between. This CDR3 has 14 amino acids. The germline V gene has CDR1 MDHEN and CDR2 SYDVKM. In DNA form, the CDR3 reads TGTGCCAGCACTCCAAAAGGTTTCTCCTACGAGCAGTACTTC. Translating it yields CASTPKGFSYEQYF.

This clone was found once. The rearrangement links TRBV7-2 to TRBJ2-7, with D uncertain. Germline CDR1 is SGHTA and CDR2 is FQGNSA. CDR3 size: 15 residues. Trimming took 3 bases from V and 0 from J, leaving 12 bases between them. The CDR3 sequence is CASSFSALDSYEQYF. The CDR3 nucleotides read TGTGCCAGCAGCTTCTCGGCTCTTGACTCCTACGAGCAGTACTTC. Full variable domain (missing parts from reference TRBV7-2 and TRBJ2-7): GAGVSQSPSNKVTEKGKDVELRCDPISGHTALYWYRQSLGQGLEFLIYFQGNSAPDKSGLPSDRFSAERTGGSVSTLTIQRTQQEDSAVYLCASSFSALDSYEQYFGPGTRLTVT.

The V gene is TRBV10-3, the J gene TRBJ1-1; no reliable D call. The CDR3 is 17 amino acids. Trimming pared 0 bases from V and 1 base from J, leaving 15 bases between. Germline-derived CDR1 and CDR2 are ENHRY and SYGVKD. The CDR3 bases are TGTGCCATCAGTGAGTCCACAGAAAGGATACGGAACACTGAAGCTTTCTTT. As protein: CAISESTERIRNTEAFF.

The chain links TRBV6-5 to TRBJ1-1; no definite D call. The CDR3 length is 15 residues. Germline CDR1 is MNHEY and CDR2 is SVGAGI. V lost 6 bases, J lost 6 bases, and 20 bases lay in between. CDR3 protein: CASSARTVEGAEAFF. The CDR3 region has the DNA TGTGCCAGCAGCGCGCGCACGGTGGAAGGCGCTGAAGCTTTCTTT.

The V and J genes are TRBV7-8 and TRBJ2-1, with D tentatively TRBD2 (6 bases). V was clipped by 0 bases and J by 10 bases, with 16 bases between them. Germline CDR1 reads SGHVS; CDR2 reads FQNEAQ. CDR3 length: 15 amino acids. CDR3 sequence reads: CASSLAARGKEEQFF. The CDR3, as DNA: TGTGCCAGCAGCTTAGCGGCGCGGGGTAAAGAGGAGCAGTTCTTC.